This T cell receptor beta chain is drawn from a study of beta chain features in type 1 diabetes. The study, taken as a whole, reports: Researchers reported that naive, central memory and Treg TCRB repertoires appeared more similar in patients than in healthy donors. Moderate yet significant TCRB CDR3 shortening was seen in Type 1 diabetes patients in all four CD4+ subsets. In patients and controls equally, PCR might favor templates that are shorter.

What was sequenced were expressed TCRB transcripts, since all of the isolated RNA had been reverse transcribed. Sequenced naive, central memory and regulatory T cell samples produced an average of approximately 3.8 million reads. Some clones are missing from TCRdb's copy, which holds only in-frame ones; the method was immunoSEQ multiplex PCR. This sample has 350,000 to 450,000 clones, with around 14% found just once. This clone was seen a handful of times. Its target is unknown. Germline trimming cut 4 bases from V and 2 bases from J; bases unmatched to any gene: 5. The CDR3 runs 14 residues. The germline gives CDR1 SGDLS, CDR2 YYNGEE.

This receptor was obtained from a man aged 25-40 years in good health. The sequenced sample was naive CD4+ T cells from blood. The gene calls are TRBV9 and TRBJ2-5; 7 nucleotides match TRBD1. CDR3 DNA: TGTGCCAGCAGCATACCGGGACAGCAAGAGACCCAGTACTTC. It yields the protein CASSIPGQQETQYF.